Sequencing of this TCR beta chain was carried out in a study of spatial heterogeneity in lung cancer. TCRdb ran MiXCR on the 5' RACE reads and lists one entry per CDR3 protein. The table records 25,000 or so distinct CDR3 sequences, about 3% of them present only once. Germline V gives CDR1 SGHRS, CDR2 YFSETQ. The CDR3 consists of 16 residues. V dropped 4 bases and J dropped 5; count of bases not matched to a gene: 8. This clonotype has ten or more counts. As for time point: sample taken at primary tumor resection. Sequencing covered unsorted whole RNA taken from tumor, nontumor lung or frozen PBMC. The V call is TRBV5-1, the J call TRBJ2-6, with TRBD2 matching over 8 bases. The sequencing here drew on PBMCs, taken at surgery. The receptor was isolated from a female donor with early-stage non-small cell lung cancer. The CDR3 loop reads CASSGGTSVWANVLTF. Here the CDR3 DNA reads TGCGCCAGCAGCGGCGGGACTAGTGTCTGGGCCAACGTCCTGACTTTC.